This T cell receptor beta chain was sequenced in a study of shared clonotypes between healthy human individuals. This CDR3 has 15 amino acids. Trimming at V came to 5 bases and at J to 5 bases, leaving 3 bases not matched to a gene. CDR1 is SGHAT, CDR2 FQNNGV, per germline. Findings and caveats of the study: The diversity represented, both genetic and in exposure history, was limited by few donors.

The authors' processing: Filtering was not the same, since immunoSEQ gave junction-only sequences without quality scores. TCRdb keeps only in-frame clones here, not all; method: immunoSEQ multiplex PCR. The V and J calls and clone size come from that table; D and trimming were worked out from the DNA. The table shows 450,000 to 600,000 clones, with 60% to 85% occurring only once. A remark on this clone: Its specificity is not known.

Sample: PBMCs. The sequence was collected from a woman in her forties in good health. Some clones in this sample may be carry-over from other donors' samples. The gene calls are TRBV11-2 and TRBJ2-1, with 13 bases lining up with TRBD2. In DNA, the CDR3 is TGTGCCAGCAGCCCCGGGACTAGCGGGAACAATGAGCAGTTCTTC. Encoded protein: CASSPGTSGNNEQFF.